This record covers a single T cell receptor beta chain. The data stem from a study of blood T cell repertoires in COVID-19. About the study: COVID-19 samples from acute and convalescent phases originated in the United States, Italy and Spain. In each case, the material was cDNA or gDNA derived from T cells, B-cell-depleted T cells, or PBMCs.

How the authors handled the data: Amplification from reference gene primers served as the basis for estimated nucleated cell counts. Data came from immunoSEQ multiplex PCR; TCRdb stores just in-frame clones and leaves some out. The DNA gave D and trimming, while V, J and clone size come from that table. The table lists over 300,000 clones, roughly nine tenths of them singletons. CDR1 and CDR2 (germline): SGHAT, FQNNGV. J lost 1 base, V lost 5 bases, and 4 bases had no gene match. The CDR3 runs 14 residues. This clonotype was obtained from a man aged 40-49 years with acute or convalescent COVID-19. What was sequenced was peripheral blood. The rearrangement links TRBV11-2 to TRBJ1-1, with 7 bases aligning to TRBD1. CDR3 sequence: CASSPQGQNTEAFF. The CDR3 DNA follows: TGTGCCAGCAGCCCACAGGGGCAGAACACTGAAGCTTTCTTT.